The rows below give T cell receptor beta chains drawn from one sample of a study of blood T cell repertoires in COVID-19. The protocol was immunoSEQ multiplex PCR, while the TCRdb copy is restricted to in-frame clones and leaves out a portion. Of 250,000 to 300,000 clones in the sample, almost 90% are singletons; the top ten hold 2.1%. The specimen sequenced was peripheral blood. The receptors stem from a woman aged 55-69 years with COVID-19, enrolled during active disease. The CDR3 runs from the conserved cysteine through the conserved F or W. A D gene is named only where the DNA matches it firmly. Part of the rows lack a size; the others show once, few, many or a class for expanded clones.

d_gene	v_gene	abundance	j_gene	CDR3nt	CDR3aa
-	TRBV18	-	TRBJ1-6	TGTGCCAGCTCTCCCAATAATTCACCCCTCCACTTT	CASSPNNSPLHF
-	TRBV12-3/TRBV12-4	-	TRBJ1-1	TGTGCCAGCAGTTTGAATTTGCGCACTGAAGCTTTCTTT	CASSLNLRTEAFF
TRBD2	TRBV4-1	-	TRBJ2-3	TGCGCCAGCAGCCGGGGACTAGCGGGGGCCCTCGTCACAGATACGCAGTATTTT	CASSRGLAGALVTDTQYF
TRBD1	TRBV7-9	-	TRBJ1-2	TGTGCCAGCAGTACTCCGGGACAGTCTAACTATGGCTACACCTTC	CASSTPGQSNYGYTF
TRBD1	TRBV7-9	-	TRBJ2-3	TGTGCCAGCAGCGAGTCCGGGACAGGGACGCAGTATTTT	CASSESGTGTQYF
TRBD1	TRBV5-4	-	TRBJ2-7	TGTGCCAGCAGCCGGGACAGGGTCTACGAGCAGTACTTC	CASSRDRVYEQYF
-	TRBV6-5	-	TRBJ1-1	TGTGCCAGCAGTTCGGGGTTCGGCACTGAAGCTTTCTTT	CASSSGFGTEAFF
TRBD1	TRBV6-5	-	TRBJ2-1	TGTGCCAGCAGGAGGGACAGGGACTGGAGTGAGCAGTTCTTC	CASRRDRDWSEQFF
-	TRBV30	-	TRBJ1-4	TGTGCCTGGAGTGTATCCAGGGTGGATGAAAAACTGTTTTTT	CAWSVSRVDEKLFF
TRBD1	TRBV30	-	TRBJ1-5	TGTGCCTGGGCGGGACAGAGCAATCAGCCCCAGCATTTT	CAWAGQSNQPQHF
-	TRBV6-5	-	TRBJ2-2	TGTGCCAGCAGTTGGACCCCGGACAGAAACACCGGGGAGCTGTTTTTT	CASSWTPDRNTGELFF
-	TRBV4-2	-	TRBJ1-1	TGTGCCAGCAGCCAAGATTTTGGAGGGGCCCACAGAATCACTGAAGCTTTCTTT	CASSQDFGGAHRITEAFF
-	TRBV6-2/TRBV6-3	-	TRBJ1-1	TGTGCCAGCAGTTACCCGGTCGTAGATATGAACACTGAAGCTTTCTTT	CASSYPVVDMNTEAFF
-	TRBV18	-	TRBJ1-1	TGTGCCAGCTCCCCACAGCGGAACACTGAAGCTTTCTTT	CASSPQRNTEAFF
-	TRBV19	-	TRBJ1-3	TGTGCCAGTATGTCCGGCTGGGCCTCTGGAAACACCATATATTTT	CASMSGWASGNTIYF
-	TRBV18	-	TRBJ1-2	TGTGCCAGCTCATCCAACCCGGGAGGGACGGTCTATGGCTACACCTTC	CASSSNPGGTVYGYTF
-	TRBV9	-	TRBJ1-4	TGTGCCAGCAGCGCCCTAGGACAACCGAATGAAAAACTGTTTTTT	CASSALGQPNEKLFF
-	TRBV10-2	-	TRBJ1-2	TGCGCCAGCAGTGAGTCGACGGAGGGAGGGGGTGCTAACTATGGCTACACCTTC	CASSESTEGGGANYGYTF
-	TRBV18	few	TRBJ1-1	TGTGCCAGCTCACGGCCGGCCCTCGGGACTGAAGCTTTCTTT	CASSRPALGTEAFF
TRBD1	TRBV5-6	-	TRBJ1-2	TGTGCCAGCAGCTCTACAGGGGGCAGCTATGGCTACACCTTC	CASSSTGGSYGYTF
TRBD1	TRBV7-3	few	TRBJ1-1	TGTGCCAGCAGCCCCGGGACAGGGGGCACTGAAGCTTTCTTT	CASSPGTGGTEAFF
TRBD2	TRBV27	few	TRBJ2-7	TGTGCCAGCAGTTTTAGCGGGACCTACGAGCAGTACTTC	CASSFSGTYEQYF
-	TRBV6-5	-	TRBJ1-4	TGTGCCAGCAGTTATGGGGGCCGTTTTAATGAAAAACTGTTTTTT	CASSYGGRFNEKLFF
-	TRBV6-4	-	TRBJ1-6	TGTGCCAGCAGCTCCACAGGCTCCTATAATTCACCCCTCCACTTT	CASSSTGSYNSPLHF
-	TRBV7-2	-	TRBJ1-5	TGTGCCAGCAGCGAAAGGGGCGATCAGCCCCAGCATTTT	CASSERGDQPQHF
-	TRBV5-6	few	TRBJ1-1	TGTGCCAGCAGCCAATGGACTGCCCCAGAAGCTTTCTTT	CASSQWTAPEAFF
TRBD2	TRBV7-3	-	TRBJ2-2	TGTGCCAGCAGCCCGCTGGCGGGGGGCTACACCGGGGAGCTGTTTTTT	CASSPLAGGYTGELFF
-	TRBV2	-	TRBJ1-3	TGTGCCAGCAGTTTATACACCATATATTTT	CASSLYTIYF
-	TRBV7-8	-	TRBJ1-2	TGTGCCAGCAGCTTAGAAAACGAGTTTAACTATGGCTACACCTTC	CASSLENEFNYGYTF
-	TRBV7-2	-	TRBJ2-3	TGTGCCAGCAGCTTAGTCTCCGGGACTAGCACAGATACGCAGTATTTT	CASSLVSGTSTDTQYF
-	TRBV4-3	-	TRBJ2-1	TGCGCCAGCAGCCAGGACAGCGCGGGTGAGAATGAGCAGTTCTTC	CASSQDSAGENEQFF
-	TRBV9	few	TRBJ1-4	TGTGCCAGCAGCGTAGCCCCCGACAGGTCGGGTAATGAAAAACTGTTTTTT	CASSVAPDRSGNEKLFF
-	TRBV15	-	TRBJ1-1	TGTGCCACCAGCCTAACCGACCTAGACACTGAAGCTTTCTTT	CATSLTDLDTEAFF
-	TRBV12-5	-	TRBJ1-3	TGTGCTAGTGGTTTGGAGAGCTCTGGAAACACCATATATTTT	CASGLESSGNTIYF
-	TRBV6-5	-	TRBJ1-2	TGTGCCAGCAGTCTTAGCCCAACTGAGGGCTACACCTTC	CASSLSPTEGYTF
TRBD2	TRBV11-3	-	TRBJ2-1	TGTGCCAGCAGCTCCCGACTAGCGGGGGAAGAAGAGCAGTTCTTC	CASSSRLAGEEEQFF
-	TRBV18	few	TRBJ1-2	TGTGCCAGCTCACCAACGACAGGAACTAACTATGGCTACACCTTC	CASSPTTGTNYGYTF
-	TRBV27	-	TRBJ2-1	TGTGCCAGCAGCGCCCCGCGCAATGAGCAGTTCTTC	CASSAPRNEQFF
-	TRBV6-5	-	TRBJ1-5	TGTGCCTCTAAGAGCGGCAATCAGCCCCAGCATTTT	CASKSGNQPQHF
-	TRBV12-3/TRBV12-4	-	TRBJ2-3	TGTGCCAGCAGGATTAGTGCAGATACGCAGTATTTT	CASRISADTQYF
-	TRBV6-4	-	TRBJ2-3	TGTGCCAGCGCCGAGGGGGGGGGCACAGATACGCAGTATTTT	CASAEGGGTDTQYF
-	TRBV5-5	-	TRBJ1-3	TGTGCCAGCAGCTTGGTTATCTCTGGAAACACCATATATTTT	CASSLVISGNTIYF
-	TRBV25-1	-	TRBJ1-1	TGTGCCAGCAGTGGAGGCTCCGGGAGGCACACTGAAGCTTTCTTT	CASSGGSGRHTEAFF
TRBD1	TRBV11-3	-	TRBJ2-7	TGTGCCAGCAGCTCATTGACAGGGCCGAAGAACGAGCAGTACTTC	CASSSLTGPKNEQYF
-	TRBV13	once	TRBJ1-5	TGTGCCAGCAGCTTGTTAAATCAGCCCCAGCATTTT	CASSLLNQPQHF
-	TRBV4-1	few	TRBJ1-2	TGCGCCAGCAGCCAAGCGGGGGTGGGCGATGGCTACACCTTC	CASSQAGVGDGYTF
-	TRBV6-5	-	TRBJ1-4	TGTGCCAGCACCCTGCAACAGCCAAATGAAAAACTGTTTTTT	CASTLQQPNEKLFF
-	TRBV27	-	TRBJ2-6	TGTGCCAGCAGTTTATTAGGAGCTGGGGCCAACGTCCTGACTTTC	CASSLLGAGANVLTF
TRBD1	TRBV7-2	once	TRBJ1-3	TGTGCCAGCAGCTATGAGGGACAGGGACGAAACACCATATATTTT	CASSYEGQGRNTIYF
TRBD1	TRBV6-5	few	TRBJ1-2	TGTGCCAGCAGCCTCCGGGACAGATGGGATGGCTACACCTTC	CASSLRDRWDGYTF
TRBD1	TRBV7-2	-	TRBJ2-1	TGTGCCAGCAGCTTGACAGGGAGCTCCTACAATGAGCAGTTCTTC	CASSLTGSSYNEQFF
TRBD2	TRBV5-4	-	TRBJ2-7	TGTGCCAGCAGCCCGGGGACTAGCGGGGGCTACGAGCAGTACTTC	CASSPGTSGGYEQYF
TRBD1	TRBV30	-	TRBJ2-7	TGTGCCTGCGACAGGGGAAGACGTTACGAGCAGTACTTC	CACDRGRRYEQYF